These 7 T cell receptor beta chains were all obtained from the same sample, sequenced in a study of CD8 T cells in ankylosing spondylitis. These receptors have no known antigen. TCRdb re-derived calls from the 5' RACE reads in MiXCR, one entry per CDR3 protein. Of about 540,000 distinct CDR3 sequences detected, approximately 11% appear once; the ten largest clones hold around 7%. Whole-study findings and limits: A motif of roughly eight highly homologous TCR beta variants was seen as apparently characteristic of ankylosing spondylitis blood.

The specimen sequenced was blood, either unsorted or a sorted T cell fraction (not recorded which). The receptors shown here come from a male donor with ankylosing spondylitis.

This chain joins TRBV20-1 and TRBJ2-3; 10 nucleotides align to TRBD2. Germline CDR1 is DFQATT and CDR2 is SNEGSKA (reference sequence). The CDR3 covers 15 residues. The ends lost 0 bases at V and 5 bases at J; junction bases unmatched: 5. This CDR3 is CSARDVAGGIDTQYF. The CDR3 region has the DNA TGCAGTGCTAGAGATGTAGCGGGAGGTATAGATACGCAGTATTTT.

There are a few counts of this clonotype. The chain is built from TRBV25-1 and TRBJ2-1, with D uncertain. The CDR3 loop spans 15 amino acids. The V and J ends lost 1 base and 0 bases respectively, with 7 bases between them. Germline lookup yields CDR1 MGHDK and CDR2 SYGVNS. The CDR3 loop reads CASSEFQSSYNEQFF. The CDR3 bases are TGTGCCAGCAGTGAATTCCAGAGCTCCTACAATGAGCAGTTCTTC.

This chain links TRBV6-4 with TRBJ1-1; TRBD1 agrees at 11 bases. The germline CDR1 and CDR2 sequences are MRHNA and SNTAGT. V lost 6 bases and J lost 11; bases outside the gene matches: 11. CDR3 size: 14 residues. This CDR3 is CASSPGTGGLWAFF. The CDR3 region has the DNA TGTGCCAGCAGCCCCGGGACAGGGGGTCTCTGGGCTTTCTTT.

The chain couples TRBV13 to TRBJ2-1; TRBD2 is a possible D gene (5 bases). Looked up from germline, CDR1 is PRHDT and CDR2 is FYEKMQ (reference sequence). This CDR3 is 13 amino acids long. Trimming left V 5 bases short and J 8 bases short, with 13 bases between. CDR3 bases: TGTGCCAGCAGCCGGAGGCTAGCCTATGAGCAGTTCTTC. Translation: CASSRRLAYEQFF.

This clonotype was counted between two and nine times. The chain is built from TRBV20-1 and TRBJ2-7; 13 positions agree with TRBD2. The CDR3 consists of 15 residues. V lost 3 bases, J lost 4 bases, and 6 bases stayed unmatched. The germline gives CDR1 DFQATT, CDR2 SNEGSKA (reference sequence). The CDR3 region has the DNA TGCAGTGCTAGCAAGAGGACTAGCGGGAGTTACGAGCAGTACGTC. Its translation is CSASKRTSGSYEQYV.

This clonotype was seen many times. This chain uses TRBV5-1 with TRBJ2-1, with 8 nucleotides matching TRBD2. CDR3 length: 16 amino acids. V lost 2 bases and J lost 2; bases outside the gene matches: 6. CDR1 SGHRS and CDR2 YFSETQ come from the germline V gene. The CDR3 reads CASSFLLADAYNEQFF. CDR3 sequence (DNA): TGCGCCAGCAGCTTTTTACTAGCGGATGCCTACAATGAGCAGTTCTTC.

The chain carries TRBV7-9 and TRBJ2-2; possibly TRBD1 or TRBD2 for D (6 bases each). The CDR3 length is 16 residues. In germline, CDR1 is SEHNR, CDR2 FQNEAQ (reference sequence). V lost 4 bases, J lost 5 bases, and 17 bases lay in between. The CDR3 loop is CASSSSTGGQTGELFF. The CDR3 nucleotides read TGTGCCAGCAGCTCCTCGACAGGAGGGCAGACCGGGGAGCTGTTTTTT.